These T cell receptor beta chains were read from a single sample in a study of human T cells and chemical hapten exposure. TCRdb called the RACE reads again in MiXCR, with one record for every CDR3 protein. The sample has more than 250,000 distinct CDR3 sequences, around 7% seen once. The material was whole blood, obtained in connection with sensitization to the hapten diphenylcyclopropenone (DPC). These receptor sequences come from a man between 18 and 35 years old with alopecia areata. Some clones in this sample may be carry-over from other donors' samples. CDR3s include the opening cysteine and the closing phenylalanine or tryptophan. A D gene is named only where the DNA matches it firmly. Rows give clone size only sometimes, using once, few, many, or a class for an expanded clone.

TGTGCCAGCAGCCAAGTAGTGGGCGGGGGATCCTACAATGAGCAGTTCTTC	CASSQVVGGGSYNEQFF	NA	TRBD2	TRBV4-2	TRBJ2-1
TGTGCCACCAGTGATTCGGACAGGGTGAACACTGAAGCTTTCTTT	CATSDSDRVNTEAFF	few	TRBD1	TRBV24-1	TRBJ1-1
TGCGCCAGCAGCCAAGATTGGGGGCTAGCGGATGAGCAGTTCTTC	CASSQDWGLADEQFF	many	NA	TRBV4-1	TRBJ2-1
TGCGCCAGCAGCCAAGCAGGGAATTCACCCCTCCACTTT	CASSQAGNSPLHF	NA	NA	TRBV4-3	TRBJ1-6
TGTGCCAGCAGCAACAGGGAAAGGAACACTGAAGCTTTCTTT	CASSNRERNTEAFF	NA	NA	TRBV5-5	TRBJ1-1
TGTGCCAGCAGCCCCCGACAGGGCGGGGAGTTCTTC	CASSPRQGGEFF	NA	NA	TRBV7-9	TRBJ2-1
TGTGCCAGCAGCTCAAGGGACAGTTCGGCAACTAATGAAAAACTGTTTTTT	CASSSRDSSATNEKLFF	few	TRBD1	TRBV7-9	TRBJ1-4
TGTGCCAGCAGCCAGGGACAGTCATTTCAGCCCCAGCATTTT	CASSQGQSFQPQHF	few	TRBD1	TRBV3-1	TRBJ1-5
TGTGCCAGCAGTTTTGATTCAACTAATGAAAAACTGTTTTTT	CASSFDSTNEKLFF	few	NA	TRBV27	TRBJ1-4
TGTGCCAGCAGTCTGGGACGGGGTGCTGGAAACACCATATATTTT	CASSLGRGAGNTIYF	few	NA	TRBV12-3/TRBV12-4	TRBJ1-3
TGCGCCAGCAGCTTAACCCCAGCGAACACCGGGGAGCTGTTTTTT	CASSLTPANTGELFF	NA	NA	TRBV5-1	TRBJ2-2
TGCAGTGCTAGATATGTCCCGAGCACAGATACGCAGTATTTT	CSARYVPSTDTQYF	NA	NA	TRBV20-1	TRBJ2-3
TGTGCCAGCAGTCCGTGGGACGGCACACCTATCACAGATACGCAGTATTTT	CASSPWDGTPITDTQYF	NA	NA	TRBV28	TRBJ2-3
TGTGCCAGCAGTTATGACGGTTTAATCTATGGCTACACCTTC	CASSYDGLIYGYTF	few	NA	TRBV6-5	TRBJ1-2
TGTGCCAGCTCACCCCCTCCAGGGGAAACCTACAATGAGCAGTTCTTC	CASSPPPGETYNEQFF	few	NA	TRBV18	TRBJ2-1
TGTGCCAGCAGCTCCCAGGGACCTTACACAGATACGCAGTATTTT	CASSSQGPYTDTQYF	NA	NA	TRBV7-3	TRBJ2-3
TGTGCCAGCAGCTTTGCGGGGGGCCCCTCGAACACTGAAGCTTTCTTT	CASSFAGGPSNTEAFF	few	NA	TRBV7-9	TRBJ1-1
TGTGCCAGCAGCCCCGCCAGGGTCTACGAGCAGTACTTC	CASSPARVYEQYF	few	NA	TRBV7-2	TRBJ2-7
TGTGCCACTACCGAGCGGGGGAGAGGACCAGATACGCAGTATTTT	CATTERGRGPDTQYF	few	TRBD2	TRBV10-3	TRBJ2-3
TGTGCCAGCAGACGCGACGGGGGCAAGAACCAGCCCCAGCATTTT	CASRRDGGKNQPQHF	NA	NA	TRBV12-3/TRBV12-4	TRBJ1-5
TGTGCCAGCAACCCTGGGACAGGCATCCTTCAGCCCCAGCATTTT	CASNPGTGILQPQHF	NA	TRBD1	TRBV6-4	TRBJ1-5
TGTGCCAGCCAACAGACGGCCATGAACACTGAAGCTTTCTTT	CASQQTAMNTEAFF	NA	NA	TRBV6-2/TRBV6-3	TRBJ1-1
TGTGCCAGCAGCAGCGGGCTCCCCTACGAGCAGTACTTC	CASSSGLPYEQYF	many	NA	TRBV6-2/TRBV6-3	TRBJ2-7
TGCGCCAGCAGCATAGTGGACAGGGGAAGTTCACCCCTCCACTTT	CASSIVDRGSSPLHF	NA	TRBD1	TRBV5-1	TRBJ1-6
TGTGCCAGCAAGCGGACAGGGGTTTCACCCCTCCACTTT	CASKRTGVSPLHF	few	TRBD1	TRBV27	TRBJ1-6
TGCAGCGTTGCGGCATACTCTGGAAACACCATATATTTT	CSVAAYSGNTIYF	NA	NA	TRBV29-1	TRBJ1-3
TGCAGCGTTTTAGGGACACCTAACACTGAAGCTTTCTTT	CSVLGTPNTEAFF	NA	NA	TRBV29-1	TRBJ1-1
TGTGCCAGCACCCAGGGGGGGGGACACACAGATACGCAGTATTTT	CASTQGGGHTDTQYF	few	NA	TRBV12-3/TRBV12-4	TRBJ2-3
TGTGCCAGCAGCTTAGCGAGAGGTGCTGAAGCTTTCTTT	CASSLARGAEAFF	few	NA	TRBV7-6	TRBJ1-1
TGCGCCAGCACCCACCGGGACACCCGGGGAGGCAATCAGCCCCAGCATTTT	CASTHRDTRGGNQPQHF	few	NA	TRBV4-1	TRBJ1-5
TGCAGTGCTAGAGATGCCCAGACAGGGGGCCTTGGTTCACCCCTCCACTTT	CSARDAQTGGLGSPLHF	NA	TRBD1	TRBV20-1	TRBJ1-6
TGTGCCAGCAGCAGGGGGGACAGGGATGAGGACATTCAGTACTTC	CASSRGDRDEDIQYF	NA	TRBD1	TRBV5-5	TRBJ2-4
TGTGCCAGCAGTTCCTACAGGGACACTGAAGCTTTCTTT	CASSSYRDTEAFF	many	NA	TRBV27	TRBJ1-1
TGCAGCGTATACAGGGCCTCTCCCGGCTACACCTTC	CSVYRASPGYTF	NA	NA	TRBV29-1	TRBJ1-2
TGTGCCAGCAGCACGGGTGTTGGAGGCAATCAGCCCCAGCATTTT	CASSTGVGGNQPQHF	many	NA	TRBV11-2	TRBJ1-5
TGTGCCACCTCGGACAGGGGGCGGGATACGCAGTATTTT	CATSDRGRDTQYF	NA	TRBD1	TRBV3-1	TRBJ2-3
TGTGCCAGCAGCTTAACAGGAGGGATTTCTGAAGCTTTCTTT	CASSLTGGISEAFF	NA	NA	TRBV7-9	TRBJ1-1
TGTGCCAGCAGCCTCCTCCCGGGACTCCCCACCAGCACAGATACGCAGTATTTT	CASSLLPGLPTSTDTQYF	few	NA	TRBV14	TRBJ2-3
TGTGCCAGCAGCCGATGGGGGACCGGGGTGAGCACAGATACGCAGTATTTT	CASSRWGTGVSTDTQYF	NA	NA	TRBV7-2	TRBJ2-3
TGTGCCAAAGATCGACACAGGGGAAGCACAGATACGCAGTATTTT	CAKDRHRGSTDTQYF	many	TRBD1	TRBV24-1	TRBJ2-3
TGCAGCGTTGAAGATCTTCGTAGTACTTTACTTAACTATGGCTACACCTTC	CSVEDLRSTLLNYGYTF	NA	NA	TRBV29-1	TRBJ1-2
TGCGCCAGCAGCCGTCCCGACAGACTGAACACTGAAGCTTTCTTT	CASSRPDRLNTEAFF	NA	NA	TRBV5-1	TRBJ1-1
TGTGCCAGCAGGACAGGGGGAGGAAGTGAGCAGTTCTTC	CASRTGGGSEQFF	many	TRBD1	TRBV28	TRBJ2-1
TGCGCCAGCAGCCAAGAAGTCGGCCAGGGAGGTCGGACTGAAGCTTTCTTT	CASSQEVGQGGRTEAFF	NA	NA	TRBV4-3	TRBJ1-1
TGCGCCAGCAGCCAAGATCTAAACGCGGCGAGTTTTGGCTACACCTTC	CASSQDLNAASFGYTF	many	NA	TRBV4-3	TRBJ1-2
TGCAGCGTGATTGGACTAGGAGGAGGTAATGAGCAGTTCTTC	CSVIGLGGGNEQFF	many	TRBD2	TRBV29-1	TRBJ2-1
TGTGCCAGCAGTTACGCGGGCAGTGAGCAGTTCTTC	CASSYAGSEQFF	few	NA	TRBV6-5	TRBJ2-1
TGTGCTAGTGGTTTGGCAGGATCACGCACAGATACGCAGTATTTT	CASGLAGSRTDTQYF	NA	NA	TRBV12-5	TRBJ2-3
TGTGCCAGCAGCCCACAGGGCGGCGTGGCTGAAGCTTTCTTT	CASSPQGGVAEAFF	many	NA	TRBV5-5	TRBJ1-1
TGTGCCAGCAGTTTATCGTACAGGGTAGGCAATTCACCCCTCCACTTT	CASSLSYRVGNSPLHF	NA	NA	TRBV28	TRBJ1-6
TGCGCCAGCAGCCAAGGGGGTCGAACTGAAGCTTTCTTT	CASSQGGRTEAFF	many	NA	TRBV4-3	TRBJ1-1
TGTGCCAGCAGCCCAGTAGGGGAGCATTCACCCCTCCACTTT	CASSPVGEHSPLHF	NA	NA	TRBV7-2	TRBJ1-6
TGTGCCAGCAGTTCCCATAAACGGGGGTTGGAGACCCAGTACTTC	CASSSHKRGLETQYF	NA	NA	TRBV12-3/TRBV12-4	TRBJ2-5
TGCAGTGCTAGACACTCGAGGAGCTCCTACAATGAGCAGTTCTTC	CSARHSRSSYNEQFF	NA	NA	TRBV20-1	TRBJ2-1